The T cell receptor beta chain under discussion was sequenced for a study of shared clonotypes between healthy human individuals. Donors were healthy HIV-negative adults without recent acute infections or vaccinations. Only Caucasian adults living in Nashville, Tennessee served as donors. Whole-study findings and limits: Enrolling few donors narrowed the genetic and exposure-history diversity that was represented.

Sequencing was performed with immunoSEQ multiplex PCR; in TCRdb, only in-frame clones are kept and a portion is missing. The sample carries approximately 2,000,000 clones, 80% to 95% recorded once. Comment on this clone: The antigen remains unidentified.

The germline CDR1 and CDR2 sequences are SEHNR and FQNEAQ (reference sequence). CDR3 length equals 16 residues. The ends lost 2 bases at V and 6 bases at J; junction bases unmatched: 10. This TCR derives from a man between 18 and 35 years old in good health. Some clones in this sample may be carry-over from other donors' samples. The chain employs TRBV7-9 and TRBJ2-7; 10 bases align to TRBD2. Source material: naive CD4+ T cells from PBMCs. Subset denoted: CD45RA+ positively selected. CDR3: CASSLLAGVEVCEQYF. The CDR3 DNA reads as TGTGCCAGCAGCTTACTAGCGGGAGTGGAAGTCTGCGAGCAGTACTTC. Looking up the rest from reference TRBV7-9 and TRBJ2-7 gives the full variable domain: DTGVSQNPRHKITKRGQNVTFRCDPISEHNRLYWYRQTLGQGPEFLTYFQNEAQLEKSRLLSDRFSAERPKGSFSTLEIQRTEQGDSAMYLCASSLLAGVEVCEQYFGPGTRLTVT.